The entry below gives a single T cell receptor (beta chain) sequence along with its context. Treatment reported: randomized to nivolumab then ipilimumab (arm A) or the reverse (arm B). Sorted cells were live CD3+CD8+, lacking CD19 and CD56, from PBMCs. The method was immunoSEQ multiplex PCR; TCRdb's version includes in-frame clones alone and lacks a portion of them. The sample lists 7,000 or so clones, 70% to 80% occurring once. CDR1 and CDR2 from the germline V gene are ENHRY and SYGVKD. After removal of 2 bases from V and 7 bases from J, the junction contained 4 bases not matched to a gene. This CDR3 is 14 amino acids long. This record belongs to a study of sequential checkpoint blockade in melanoma.

J is TRBJ2-7 and V is TRBV10-3; 11 nucleotides line up with TRBD1. The receptor was isolated from a human donor with melanoma. Here the sequenced sample was CD8+ T cells sorted from blood (inferred from file names), taken from a patient given nivolumab and ipilimumab in sequence. Here the CDR3 reads CAISEPDRGLEQYF. CDR3 DNA: TGTGCCATCAGTGAGCCGGACAGGGGGCTAGAGCAGTACTTC.